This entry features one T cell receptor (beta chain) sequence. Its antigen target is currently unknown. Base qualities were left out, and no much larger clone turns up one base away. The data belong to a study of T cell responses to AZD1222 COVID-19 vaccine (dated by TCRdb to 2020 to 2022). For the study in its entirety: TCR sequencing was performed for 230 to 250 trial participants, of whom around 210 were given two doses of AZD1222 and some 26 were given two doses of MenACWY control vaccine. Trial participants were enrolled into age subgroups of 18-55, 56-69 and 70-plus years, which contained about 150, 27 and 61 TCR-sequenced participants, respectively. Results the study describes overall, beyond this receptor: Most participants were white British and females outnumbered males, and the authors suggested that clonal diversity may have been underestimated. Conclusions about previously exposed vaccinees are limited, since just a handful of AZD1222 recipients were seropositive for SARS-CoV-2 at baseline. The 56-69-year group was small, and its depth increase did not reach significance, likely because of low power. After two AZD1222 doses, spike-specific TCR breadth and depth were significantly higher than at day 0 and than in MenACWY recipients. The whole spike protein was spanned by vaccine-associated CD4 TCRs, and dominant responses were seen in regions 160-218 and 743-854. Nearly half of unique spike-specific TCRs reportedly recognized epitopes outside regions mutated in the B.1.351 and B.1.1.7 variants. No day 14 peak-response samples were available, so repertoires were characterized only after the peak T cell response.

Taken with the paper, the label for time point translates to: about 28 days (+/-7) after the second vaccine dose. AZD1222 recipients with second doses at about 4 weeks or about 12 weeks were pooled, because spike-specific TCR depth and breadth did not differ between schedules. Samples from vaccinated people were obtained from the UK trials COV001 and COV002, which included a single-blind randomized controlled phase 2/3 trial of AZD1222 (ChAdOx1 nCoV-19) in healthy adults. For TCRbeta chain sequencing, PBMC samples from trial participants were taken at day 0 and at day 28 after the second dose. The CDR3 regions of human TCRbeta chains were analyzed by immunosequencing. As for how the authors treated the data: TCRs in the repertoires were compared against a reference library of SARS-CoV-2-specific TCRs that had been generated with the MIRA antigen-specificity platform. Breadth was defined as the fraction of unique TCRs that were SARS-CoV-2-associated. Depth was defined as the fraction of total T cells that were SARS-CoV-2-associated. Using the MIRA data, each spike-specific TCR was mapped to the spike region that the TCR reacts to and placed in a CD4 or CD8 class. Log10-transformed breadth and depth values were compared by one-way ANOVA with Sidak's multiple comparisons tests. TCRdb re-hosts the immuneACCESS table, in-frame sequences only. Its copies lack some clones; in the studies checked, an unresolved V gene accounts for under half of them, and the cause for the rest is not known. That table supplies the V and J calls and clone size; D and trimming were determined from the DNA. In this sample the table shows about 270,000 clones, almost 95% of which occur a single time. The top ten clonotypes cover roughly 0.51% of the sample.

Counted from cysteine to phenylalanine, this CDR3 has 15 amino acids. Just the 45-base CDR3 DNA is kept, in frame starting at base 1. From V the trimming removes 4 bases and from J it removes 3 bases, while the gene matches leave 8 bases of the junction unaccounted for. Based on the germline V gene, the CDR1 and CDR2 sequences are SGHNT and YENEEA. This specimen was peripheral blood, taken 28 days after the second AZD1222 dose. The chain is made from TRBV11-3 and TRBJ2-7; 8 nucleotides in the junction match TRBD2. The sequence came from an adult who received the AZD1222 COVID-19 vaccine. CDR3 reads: CASSSTRGGVYEQYF. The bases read TGTGCCAGCAGCTCCACACGGGGGGGTGTCTACGAGCAGTACTTC.